The next 23 T cell receptor beta chains were all read from a single sample in a study of cytomegalovirus exposure and HLA in healthy donors. The PCR made use of 60 Vbeta and 13 Jbeta primers. Libraries were prepared by immunoSEQ multiplex PCR; TCRdb keeps only in-frame clonotypes and omits some of them. This sample has some 220,000 clones, with roughly 78% found just once. Source material: PBMCs. Receptors were obtained from a boy aged 5 to 17 in good health and CMV-seronegative.

This clone occurred a few times. This chain joins TRBV2 and TRBJ2-7; 8 nucleotides align to TRBD1. V shed 7 bases, J shed 2 bases, and the junction held 4 bases outside the gene matches. Germline loops: CDR1 SNHLY, CDR2 FYNNEI. This CDR3 region has 13 residues. CDR3 in DNA: TGTGCCAGCAAGGAGACAGGGGCCTACGAGCAGTACTTC. It specifies CASKETGAYEQYF.

In this sample, this clone turned up a few times. V and J are TRBV7-6 and TRBJ1-6, with a possible D match to TRBD1 (6 bases). Between the trimmed V and J ends, which lost 7 bases and 7 bases, there was a span of 23 bases. Germline V gene lookup returns CDR1 SGHVS and CDR2 FNYEAQ. The CDR3 runs 17 residues. In nucleotides, the CDR3 is TGTGCCAGCACCCGGGACACCTCGCCACTGGAGAATTCACCCCTCCACTTT. Translation gives CASTRDTSPLENSPLHF.

This clone was counted a few times. The chain uses TRBV11-3 and TRBJ2-7; D gene unclear. CDR3 length equals 15 residues. Trimming removed 0 bases at V and 3 bases at J, with 12 bases between. CDR1 SGHNT and CDR2 YENEEA come from the germline V gene. CDR3 DNA: TGTGCCAGCAGCTTAGAGGGCCCAGCCTACTACGAGCAGTACTTC. Protein sequence: CASSLEGPAYYEQYF. Full variable domain (missing parts from reference TRBV11-3 and TRBJ2-7): EAGVVQSPRYKIIEKKQPVAFWCNPISGHNTLYWYLQNLGQGPELLIRYENEEAVDDSQLPKDRFSAERLKGVDSTLKIQPAELGDSAVYLCASSLEGPAYYEQYFGPGTRLTVT.

The chain joins TRBV6-1 to TRBJ2-5; D may be TRBD2 (5 bases). The J call is doubtful: the DNA matches TRBJ2-7 better. This CDR3 has 17 amino acids. Germline CDR1 MNHNS, CDR2 SASEGT. The CDR3 sequence is CASSEGPIVAGVYEQYF. CDR3 nucleotide sequence: TGTGCCAGCAGTGAAGGCCCTATCGTGGCGGGTGTCTACGAGCAGTACTTC.

This clone turned up a few times. The chain combines TRBV30 with TRBJ1-2; a possible D gene is TRBD1 (5 bases). Germline CDR1 GTSNPN, CDR2 SVGIG (reference sequence). Trimming pared 3 bases from V and 5 bases from J, leaving 13 bases between. The CDR3 totals 13 residues. The CDR3 loop reads CAWSPPGRYGYTF. The CDR3 coding sequence is TGTGCCTGGAGCCCCCCAGGGCGGTATGGCTACACCTTC.

J is TRBJ1-2 and V is TRBV11-2, with a possible D match to TRBD1 (6 bases). Trimming removed 0 bases from V and 8 bases from J, with 10 bases in between. The germline CDR1 and CDR2 sequences are SGHAT and FQNNGV. The CDR3 has 13 residues. CDR3 sequence: CASSLDPGDGYTF. In nucleotides, the CDR3 is TGTGCCAGCAGCTTAGACCCAGGGGACGGCTACACCTTC.

This sequence joins TRBV6-1 and TRBJ1-2; TRBD1 agrees at 10 bases. This CDR3 comprises 13 residues. Germline V gene data show CDR1 as MNHNS and CDR2 as SASEGT. J lost 14 bases, V lost 7 bases, and 13 bases had no gene match. CDR3 protein: CASTTGGDRGSTF. The CDR3 DNA follows: TGTGCCAGCACCACGGGTGGGGACAGGGGTTCTACCTTC.

This clone was picked up a small number of times. The gene calls are TRBV27 and TRBJ1-2; maybe TRBD1 (5 bases). V lost 6 bases and J lost 4, with 18 bases in between. This CDR3 spans 15 amino acids. CDR1 is MNHEY, CDR2 SMNVEV, per germline (reference sequence). The CDR3 DNA follows: TGTGCCAGCAGCTCCGGGAGGGGCTGGGGCTATGGCTACACCTTC. Its translation is CASSSGRGWGYGYTF.

V and J are TRBV15 and TRBJ2-5, with TRBD1 as a possible D gene (6 bases). The J call is in doubt because the DNA end fits TRBJ2-7 better. Germline V CDR1 and CDR2: LNHNV, YYDKDF (reference sequence). This CDR3 region has 15 residues. CDR3 loop: CATSRDQGWEREQYF. CDR3 bases: TGTGCCACCAGCAGAGATCAGGGGTGGGAGCGCGAGCAGTACTTC.

This rearrangement joins TRBV12-5 to TRBJ1-6; D is possibly TRBD1 (5 bases). This CDR3 region has 12 residues. Trimming pared 5 bases from V and 13 bases from J, leaving 12 bases between. Looked up from germline, CDR1 is LGHNT and CDR2 is FRNRAP. CDR3 coding DNA: TGTGCTAGTGGTCTACAGGTGTGGCCCCTCCACTTT. It encodes CASGLQVWPLHF.

The rearrangement joins TRBV2 to TRBJ1-6, with 10 bases that match TRBD1. The ends lost 9 bases at V and 7 bases at J; junction bases unmatched: 3. The germline V gene encodes CDR1 SNHLY and CDR2 FYNNEI. This CDR3 has 13 residues. CDR3: CARRDRGNSPLHF. The CDR3 DNA follows: TGTGCCAGGAGGGACAGGGGAAATTCACCCCTCCACTTT.

This chain joins TRBV7-2 and TRBJ1-1; TRBD1 matches 7 bases. The CDR3 loop spans 15 amino acids. Losses at the gene ends were 3 bases for V and 0 bases for J; bases not matched to a gene: 4. Per the germline V gene, CDR1 is SGHTA and CDR2 is FQGNSA. The CDR3 DNA sequence: TGTGCCAGCAGCTTGACAGGGTCGGTGAACACTGAAGCTTTCTTT. This gives the protein CASSLTGSVNTEAFF.

This clone appeared once. The chain is built from TRBV29-1 and TRBJ1-1; D not resolved. V was clipped by 7 bases and J by 2 bases, with 11 bases between them. This CDR3 has 12 amino acids. The germline V gene has CDR1 SQVTM and CDR2 ANQGSEA. The CDR3 DNA is TGCAGCGGCACCCGCGGAAACACTGAAGCTTTCTTT. It yields the protein CSGTRGNTEAFF. The whole variable domain, filled in from reference TRBV29-1 and TRBJ1-1, reads SAVISQKPSRDICQRGTSLTIQCQVDSQVTMMFWYRQQPGQSLTLIATANQGSEATYESGFVIDKFPISRPNLTFSTLTVSNMSPEDSSIYLCSGTRGNTEAFFGQGTRLTVV.

This clone was seen a few times. The chain employs TRBV7-9 and TRBJ2-7, with 7 bases fitting TRBD2. V trimming: 5 bases; J trimming: 3 bases; junction bases outside the gene matches: 10. This CDR3 has 15 residues. CDR1 is SEHNR, CDR2 FQNEAQ, per germline (reference sequence). The CDR3: CASSTGGGQSYEQYF. DNA of the CDR3: TGTGCCAGCAGCACAGGCGGGGGTCAGAGCTACGAGCAGTACTTC.

This clone appeared a few times. The V and J genes are TRBV6-1 and TRBJ2-7; possible D gene TRBD2, 6 bases. Trimming stripped 7 bases from V and 1 base from J, with 14 bases between. Germline V gene sequence: CDR1 MNHNS, CDR2 SASEGT. The CDR3 totals 14 residues. CDR3 coding DNA: TGTGCCAGCACCTCGGGACTTCCTTCCTACGAGCAGTACTTC. The encoded protein is CASTSGLPSYEQYF.

With regard to this clone: Compared with germline, one end of the junction differs, possibly owing to a read error. The chain has TRBV2 and TRBJ2-6; TRBD1 might be the D (6 bases). Germline V gene sequence: CDR1 SNHLY, CDR2 FYNNEI. The CDR3 totals 18 residues. The CDR3 DNA reads TGTGCCAGCACTGAAGACCTAACAGGGAACTCTGGGGCCAACGTCCTGACTTTC. Protein product: CASTEDLTGNSGANVLTF.

A few counts support this clone. This chain links TRBV6-6 with TRBJ1-2; D is unresolved. V was shortened by 6 bases and J by 0 bases, with 8 bases between the two germline ends. Germline V gene sequence: CDR1 MNHNY, CDR2 SVGAGI (reference sequence). The length of the CDR3 is 13 residues. This chain's CDR3 is CASSPSTNYGYTF. The CDR3 DNA reads TGTGCCAGCAGCCCATCAACTAACTATGGCTACACCTTC.

CDR3 sequence: CASSLGDRDPDTQYF. In DNA form, the CDR3 reads TGCGCCAGCAGCTTGGGGGACAGGGACCCAGATACGCAGTATTTT. The chain employs TRBV5-1 and TRBJ2-3; 9 bases match TRBD1. With V trimmed by 0 bases and J by 4 bases, 3 bases remained unmatched. Germline V gene sequence: CDR1 SGHRS, CDR2 YFSETQ. The CDR3 consists of 15 residues.

This clone was seen more than once but under ten times. The V and J genes are TRBV6-1 and TRBJ1-1, with TRBD1 matching 7 bases. The CDR3 totals 13 residues. Germline assignment: CDR1 MNHNS and CDR2 SASEGT. After removal of 4 bases from V and 7 bases from J, the junction contained 6 bases not matched to a gene. DNA of the CDR3: TGTGCCAGCAGTGCGACAGGGATAGGTGAAGCTTTCTTT. It specifies CASSATGIGEAFF.

To note about this clone: In the same sample, other DNA sequences code for this CDR3. J is TRBJ1-2 and V is TRBV4-2, with 8 nucleotides matching TRBD1. In germline, CDR1 is LGHNA, CDR2 YNFKEQ. There are 15 residues in the CDR3. The trim removed 1 base at V and 4 bases at J, leaving 5 bases unmatched. DNA for the CDR3: TGTGCCAGCAGCCAAGGACAGGGGATAGGCTATGGCTACACCTTC. Its protein product is CASSQGQGIGYGYTF.

CDR3 amino acids: CASSSSQSAGGNTEAFF. DNA for the CDR3: TGTGCCAGCAGCTCCTCACAAAGTGCGGGAGGGAACACTGAAGCTTTCTTT. The chain joins TRBV5-4 to TRBJ1-1, with no clear D. The CDR3 is 17 amino acids. V dropped 3 bases and J dropped 1 base, with 19 bases sitting between them. CDR1 is SGHNT, CDR2 YYREEE, per germline (reference sequence).

The rearrangement links TRBV2 to TRBJ2-5, with 10 bases matching TRBD1. V lost 9 bases and J lost 1; bases outside the gene matches: 5. The germline gives CDR1 SNHLY, CDR2 FYNNEI. This CDR3 spans 14 amino acids. The CDR3 here is CASSGQGSQETQYF. Here the CDR3 DNA reads TGTGCCAGTTCGGGACAGGGGTCCCAAGAGACCCAGTACTTC.

This clone was counted only a few times. The rearrangement uses TRBV6-5 and TRBJ1-2, with a tentative D call TRBD1 (6 bases). Trimming cost V 7 bases and J 7 bases, with 10 bases left between them. The V gene's germline CDR1 is MNHEY and CDR2 SVGAGI. This CDR3 has 11 residues. The CDR3 here is CASTKGGGYTF. In DNA, the CDR3 is TGTGCCAGCACCAAAGGGGGTGGCTACACCTTC.